This T cell receptor (beta chain) stems from a study of radiotherapy plus CTLA-4 blockade in lung cancer. Across the whole study: There were objective responses in roughly a sixth of patients, and over 30% had disease control. Overall study findings and caveats: Early clone dynamics of blood T cells, plus interferon-beta, reportedly predicted response best. Subsequent to radiotherapy plus ipilimumab, tumor-derived TCR clones underwent expansion in blood.

Notes on this clone: Antigen specificity is unknown.

In chemo-refractory metastatic non-small-cell lung cancer, patients got ipilimumab CTLA-4 blockade together with focal radiation. The data were produced by immunoSEQ multiplex PCR, yet TCRdb's version contains in-frame clones alone and is incomplete. The top ten clones hold approximately 7% of a sample with around 110,000 clones, approximately 90% of them seen once. This clonotype was obtained from a human donor with non-small cell lung cancer that progressed on radiotherapy plus ipilimumab. The sample here was peripheral blood, taken from a patient treated with radiotherapy plus ipilimumab.

CDR3 amino acids: CASSLDRGRSEAFF. In DNA form, the CDR3 reads TGTGCCAGCAGCTTAGATCGGGGCAGGAGCGAAGCTTTCTTT. The V and J genes are TRBV11-3 and TRBJ1-1, with a possible D match to TRBD1 (5 bases). Germline V gene sequence: CDR1 SGHNT, CDR2 YENEEA. This CDR3 comprises 14 residues. V was shortened by 0 bases and J by 8 bases, with 13 bases between the two germline ends.